The sequence of this TCR beta chain was determined in a study of T-cell reconstitution after alpha-beta-depleted transplantation in children. Notes on the study in general: T-cell counts and diversity at one year following transplant were attributed mainly to newly produced T cells. Several hundred expanded graft clones reportedly were the source of alpha-beta T cells about two months after transplant. High day-60 TCRbeta diversity in some patients came from surviving recipient T cells and thymic progenitors.

Preparation of the TCRbeta library involved a method that used unique molecular identifiers. Using its own MiXCR run on the PCR reads, TCRdb lists one record per CDR3 protein. Among about 980,000 distinct CDR3 sequences, less than 30% were seen once, and the ten largest hold about 28%. Trimming stripped 1 base from V and 4 bases from J, with 16 bases between. Germline-derived CDR1 and CDR2 are SQVTM and ANQGSEA. The CDR3 spans 16 residues. There are a few counts of this clonotype. Antigen: not known. The chain employs TRBV29-1 and TRBJ2-2; D might be TRBD2 (6 bases). The source of this sequence is a boy in the first two years of life who had a stem cell transplant for SCID, so the T cells may come from the graft donor. The input for sequencing was PBMCs, mostly from graft donor cells, taken 360 days after TCRalphabeta/CD19-depleted stem cell transplant. CDR3 coding DNA: TGCAGCGTTGAAGTAATCGGGGGTACGGTCACCGGGGAGCTGTTTTTT. Protein: CSVEVIGGTVTGELFF.